This T cell receptor (beta chain) was sequenced for a study of PD-1 blockade in classical Hodgkin lymphoma. Following autologous stem cell transplantation, relapse occurred in every patient, and exposure to brentuximab vedotin varied. Germline CDR1 is SGDLS and CDR2 is YYNGEE. The V end was cut by 3 bases, the J end by 5 bases, with 14 bases between. The CDR3 consists of 15 residues. Study-wide results and caveats: Repertoires differed for reasons still undefined, possibly disease activity or prior therapy.

Worth noting for this clone: Its antigen is currently unknown.

Repertoires were generated with immunoSEQ multiplex PCR, while TCRdb's copy carries only in-frame clones and drops some. The table lists tens of thousands of clones, 60% to 80% of them singletons. The sample consisted of peripheral blood mononuclear cells (PBMCs), taken before the second cycle of nivolumab. The chain joins TRBV9 to TRBJ1-4; weak D call: TRBD1 (6 bases). The receptor's source is a human donor with classical Hodgkin lymphoma. Written as DNA, the CDR3 is TGTGCCAGCAGCGAGGGTGGACAGAAGAATGAAAAACTGTTTTTT. Amino acids: CASSEGGQKNEKLFF. Variable domain in full (rest from reference TRBV9 and TRBJ1-4): DSGVTQTPKHLITATGQRVTLRCSPRSGDLSVYWYQQSLDQGLQFLIQYYNGEERAKGNILERFSAQQFPDLHSELNLSSLELGDSALYFCASSEGGQKNEKLFFGSGTQLSVL.